This paragraph reports one T cell receptor (beta chain). Its target is unknown. TCRdb's copy holds only in-frame clones and misses some; the assay was immunoSEQ multiplex PCR. The sample includes about 20,000 clones, approximately 85% of them seen just once. The source of the sample is a study of OX40 agonist ivuxolimab in advanced cancers. General study results and limits: Compared with CD4+, CD8+ T cells on average had more expanded clones. Which antigen the expanded peripheral T cells recognized is unknown.

The germline V gene encodes CDR1 SGHRS and CDR2 YFSETQ. Trimming removed 3 bases from V and 0 bases from J, with 13 bases in between. This CDR3 is built from 16 residues. The sequences come from CD4+ or CD8+ T cells sorted from blood, collected in a trial of the OX40 agonist ivuxolimab. The sequence was collected from an adult with an advanced solid tumor such as melanoma, head and neck, liver or kidney cancer. V and J are TRBV5-1 and TRBJ2-4; D may be TRBD1 (6 bases). The CDR3 nucleotides are TGCGCCAGCAGCTCTCCCAGGGGTATAGCCAAAAACATTCAGTACTTC. Its protein product is CASSSPRGIAKNIQYF.